The 5 T cell receptor beta chains presented below share a single source sample, sequenced in a study of cytomegalovirus exposure and HLA in healthy donors. Amplification used 60 Vbeta primers and 13 Jbeta primers. Clones were read by immunoSEQ multiplex PCR, and TCRdb kept only the in-frame ones, dropping some. The sample lists 210,000 or so clones; about 85% were seen once. Material for sequencing was PBMCs. The receptors stem from a girl under 10 years old in good health and CMV-seronegative.

This clone was counted between two and nine times. The V gene is TRBV5-6, the J gene TRBJ1-1, with D possibly TRBD1 on 6 matching bases. The V gene lost 2 bases and the J gene lost 6 bases, with 11 bases spanning the gap. CDR3 size: 13 residues. Looked up from germline, CDR1 is SGHDT and CDR2 is YYEEEE. CDR3 nucleotides: TGTGCCAGCAGCTTCACAGGGTTCGCTGAAGCTTTCTTT. Encoded protein: CASSFTGFAEAFF.

This clone was recorded a few times. The gene calls are TRBV7-2 and TRBJ2-1, with 8 bases identical to TRBD2. CDR3 size: 17 residues. The ends lost 0 bases at V and 3 bases at J; junction bases unmatched: 7. Germline values: CDR1 SGHTA, CDR2 FQGNSA. DNA for the CDR3: TGTGCCAGCAGCTTAGCGCGGAGGAGCGGGGGCTACAATGAGCAGTTCTTC. Amino acid sequence: CASSLARRSGGYNEQFF.

V and J are TRBV19 and TRBJ2-6, with a tentative D call TRBD2 (6 bases). The CDR3 runs 19 residues. Germline V gene sequence: CDR1 LNHDA, CDR2 SQIVND (reference sequence). The germline V and J ends were trimmed by 7 bases and 2 bases, with 24 bases remaining between them. The CDR3 reads CASNSGLRGGRAGANVLTF. The CDR3, as DNA: TGTGCCAGTAATAGCGGCTTACGGGGAGGAAGGGCTGGGGCCAACGTCCTGACTTTC.

As regards this clone: Distinct nucleotide sequences in the sample also encode this CDR3. V and J are TRBV5-1 and TRBJ2-5; D gene unclear. The CDR3 length is 11 residues. Germline assignment: CDR1 SGHRS and CDR2 YFSETQ. V lost 2 bases and J 5 bases, leaving 4 bases between the germline ends. DNA for the CDR3: TGCGCCAGCAGCTTTTCTGAGACCCAGTACTTC. Protein: CASSFSETQYF.

In nucleotides, the CDR3 is TGTGCCAGCAGCCCTTGGGACAGTTGGAATGGCTACACCTTC. Translating gives CASSPWDSWNGYTF. J is TRBJ1-2 and V is TRBV14; 7 nucleotides align to TRBD1. CDR3 length: 14 amino acids. V lost 4 bases, J lost 6 bases, and 8 bases stayed unmatched. Germline CDR1 is SGHDN and CDR2 is FVKESK.